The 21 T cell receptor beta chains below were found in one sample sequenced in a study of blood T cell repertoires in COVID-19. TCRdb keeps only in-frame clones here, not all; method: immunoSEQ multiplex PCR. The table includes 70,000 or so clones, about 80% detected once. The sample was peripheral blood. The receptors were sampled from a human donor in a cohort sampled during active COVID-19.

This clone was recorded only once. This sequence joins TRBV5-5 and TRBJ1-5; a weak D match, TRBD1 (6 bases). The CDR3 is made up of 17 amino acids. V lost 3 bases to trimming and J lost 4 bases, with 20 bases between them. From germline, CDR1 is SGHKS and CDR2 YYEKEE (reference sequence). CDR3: CASSYGTPLTVNQPQHF. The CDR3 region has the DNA TGTGCCAGCAGCTATGGGACACCTCTTACCGTAAATCAGCCCCAGCATTTT.

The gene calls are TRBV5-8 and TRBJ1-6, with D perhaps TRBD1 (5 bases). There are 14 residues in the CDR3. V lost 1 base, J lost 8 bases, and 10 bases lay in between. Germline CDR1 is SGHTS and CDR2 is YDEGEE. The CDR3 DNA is TGTGCCAGCAGCTTGTATGGACAATATTCACCCCTCCACTTT. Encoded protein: CASSLYGQYSPLHF.

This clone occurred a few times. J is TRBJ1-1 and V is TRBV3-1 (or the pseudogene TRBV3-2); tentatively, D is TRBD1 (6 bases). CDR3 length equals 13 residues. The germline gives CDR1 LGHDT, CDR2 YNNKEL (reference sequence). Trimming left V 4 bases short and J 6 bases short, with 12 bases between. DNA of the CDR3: TGTGCCAGCAGCCTTGGCAGGGGAGCTGAAGCTTTCTTT. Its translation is CASSLGRGAEAFF.

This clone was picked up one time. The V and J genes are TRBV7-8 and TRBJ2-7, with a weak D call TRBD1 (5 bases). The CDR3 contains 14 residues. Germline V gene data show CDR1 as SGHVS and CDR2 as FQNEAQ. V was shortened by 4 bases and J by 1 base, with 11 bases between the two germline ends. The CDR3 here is CASSWPGSSYEQYF. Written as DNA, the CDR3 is TGTGCCAGCAGCTGGCCAGGGTCGTCCTACGAGCAGTACTTC.

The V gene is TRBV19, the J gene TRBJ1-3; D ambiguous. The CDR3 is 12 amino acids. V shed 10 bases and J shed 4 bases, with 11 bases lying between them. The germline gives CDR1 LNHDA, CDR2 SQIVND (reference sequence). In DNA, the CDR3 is TGTGCCACTTCAGGTGGAGGAAACACCATATATTTT. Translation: CATSGGGNTIYF.

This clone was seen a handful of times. CDR3 in DNA: TGTGCCAGCAGCCTTGCACAGGGTTTTGGGTATGGCTACACCTTC. Translated, it gives CASSLAQGFGYGYTF. The V and J genes are TRBV13 and TRBJ1-2, with D tentatively TRBD1 (6 bases). V shed 5 bases and J shed 5 bases, with 18 bases lying between them. The CDR3 has 15 amino acids. In germline, CDR1 is PRHDT, CDR2 FYEKMQ (reference sequence). Drawing the rest from reference TRBV13 and TRBJ1-2, the complete variable domain is AAGVIQSPRHLIKEKRETATLKCYPIPRHDTVYWYQQGPGQDPQFLISFYEKMQSDKGSIPDRFSAQQFSDYHSELNMSSLELGDSALYFCASSLAQGFGYGYTFGSGTRLTVV.

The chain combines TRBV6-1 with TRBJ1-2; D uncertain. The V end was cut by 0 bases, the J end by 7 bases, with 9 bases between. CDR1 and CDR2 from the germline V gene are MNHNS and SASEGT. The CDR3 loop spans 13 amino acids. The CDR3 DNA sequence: TGTGCCAGCAGTGAAGCGGTTTATAGTGGCTACACCTTC. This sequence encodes CASSEAVYSGYTF.

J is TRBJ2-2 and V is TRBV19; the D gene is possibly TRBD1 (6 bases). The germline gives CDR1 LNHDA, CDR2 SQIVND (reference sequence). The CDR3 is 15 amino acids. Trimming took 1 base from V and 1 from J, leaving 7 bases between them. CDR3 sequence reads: CASSIGTVNTGELFF. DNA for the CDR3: TGTGCCAGTAGTATAGGGACAGTGAACACCGGGGAGCTGTTTTTT.

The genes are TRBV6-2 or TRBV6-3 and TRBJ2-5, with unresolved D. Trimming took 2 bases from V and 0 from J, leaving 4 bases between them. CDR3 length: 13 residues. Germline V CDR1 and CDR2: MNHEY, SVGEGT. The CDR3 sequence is CASSYRYQETQYF. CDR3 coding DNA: TGTGCCAGCAGTTACCGGTACCAAGAGACCCAGTACTTC.

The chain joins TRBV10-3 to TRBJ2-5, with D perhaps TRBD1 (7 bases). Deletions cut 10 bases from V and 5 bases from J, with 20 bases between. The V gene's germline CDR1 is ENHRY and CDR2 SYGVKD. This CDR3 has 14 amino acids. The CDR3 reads CATKGALASETQYF. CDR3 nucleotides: TGTGCCACCAAGGGGGCTCTAGCGAGTGAGACCCAGTACTTC.

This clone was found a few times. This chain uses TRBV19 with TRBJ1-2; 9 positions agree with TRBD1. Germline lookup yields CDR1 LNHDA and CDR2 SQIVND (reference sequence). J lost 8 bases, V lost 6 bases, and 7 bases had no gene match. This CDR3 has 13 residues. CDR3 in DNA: TGTGCCAGTAGGCCCGGGACAGGGCGAGGCTACACCTTC. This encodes CASRPGTGRGYTF.

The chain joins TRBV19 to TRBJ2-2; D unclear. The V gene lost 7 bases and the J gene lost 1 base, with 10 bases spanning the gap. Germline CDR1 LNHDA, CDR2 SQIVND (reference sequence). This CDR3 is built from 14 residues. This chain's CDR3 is CASKLNRNTGELFF. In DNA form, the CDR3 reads TGTGCCAGTAAATTGAACAGGAACACCGGGGAGCTGTTTTTT.

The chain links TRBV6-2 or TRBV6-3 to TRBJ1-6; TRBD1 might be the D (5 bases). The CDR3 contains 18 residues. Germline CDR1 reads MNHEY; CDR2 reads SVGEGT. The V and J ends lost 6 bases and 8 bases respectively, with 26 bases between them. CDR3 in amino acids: CASSYVVDTGNWDSPLHF. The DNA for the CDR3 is TGTGCCAGCAGCTATGTCGTGGACACCGGTAATTGGGATTCACCCCTCCACTTT.

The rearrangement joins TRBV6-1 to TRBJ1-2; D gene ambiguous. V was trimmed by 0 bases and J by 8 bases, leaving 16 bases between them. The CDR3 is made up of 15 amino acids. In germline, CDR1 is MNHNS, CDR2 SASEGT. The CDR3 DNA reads TGTGCCAGCAGTGAAGCGGGCCCCGGCGATTTAGGCTACACCTTC. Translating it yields CASSEAGPGDLGYTF.

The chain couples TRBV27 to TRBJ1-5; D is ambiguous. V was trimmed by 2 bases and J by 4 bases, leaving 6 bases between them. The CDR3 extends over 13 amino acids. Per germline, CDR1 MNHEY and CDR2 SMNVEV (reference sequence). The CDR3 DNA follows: TGTGCCAGCAGTTTAGTGGCAAATCAGCCCCAGCATTTT. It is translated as CASSLVANQPQHF.

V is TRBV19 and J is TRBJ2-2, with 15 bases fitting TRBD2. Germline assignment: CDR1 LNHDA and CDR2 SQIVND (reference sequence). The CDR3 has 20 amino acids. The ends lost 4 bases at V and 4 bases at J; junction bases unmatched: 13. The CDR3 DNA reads TGTGCCAGTAGTAACCTCCCCGGGACTAGCGGGGGGCCCGGCACCGGGGAGCTGTTTTTT. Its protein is CASSNLPGTSGGPGTGELFF.

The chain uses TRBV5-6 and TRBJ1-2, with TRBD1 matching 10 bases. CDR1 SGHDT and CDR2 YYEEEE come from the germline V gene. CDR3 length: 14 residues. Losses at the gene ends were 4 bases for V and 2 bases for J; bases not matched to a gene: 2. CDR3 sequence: CASSRDRGNYGYTF. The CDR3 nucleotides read TGTGCCAGCAGCAGGGACAGGGGAAACTATGGCTACACCTTC.

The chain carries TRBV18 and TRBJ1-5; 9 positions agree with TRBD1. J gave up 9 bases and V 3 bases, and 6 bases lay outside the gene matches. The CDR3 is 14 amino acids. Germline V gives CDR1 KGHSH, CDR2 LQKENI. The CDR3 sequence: CASSPGQGWSPQHF. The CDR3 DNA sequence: TGTGCCAGCTCACCGGGACAGGGATGGTCGCCCCAGCATTTT.

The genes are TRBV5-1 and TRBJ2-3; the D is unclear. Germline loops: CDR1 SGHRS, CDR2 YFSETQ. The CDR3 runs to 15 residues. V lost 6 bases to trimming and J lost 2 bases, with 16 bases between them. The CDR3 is CASTRERPYTDTQYF. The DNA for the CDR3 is TGCGCCAGCACCCGAGAGCGCCCCTACACAGATACGCAGTATTTT.

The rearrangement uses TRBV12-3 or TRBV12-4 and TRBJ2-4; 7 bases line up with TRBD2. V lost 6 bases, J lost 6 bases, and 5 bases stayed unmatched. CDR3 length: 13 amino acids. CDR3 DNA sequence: TGTGCCAGCAGCCCCGGACTAGGAAACATTCAGTACTTC. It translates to CASSPGLGNIQYF.

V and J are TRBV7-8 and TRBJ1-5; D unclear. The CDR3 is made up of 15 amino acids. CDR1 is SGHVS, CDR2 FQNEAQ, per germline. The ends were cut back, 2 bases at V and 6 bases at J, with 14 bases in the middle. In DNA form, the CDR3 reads TGTGCCAGCAGCTTATTCTCCGGGAGTAGTCAGCCCCAGCATTTT. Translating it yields CASSLFSGSSQPQHF.